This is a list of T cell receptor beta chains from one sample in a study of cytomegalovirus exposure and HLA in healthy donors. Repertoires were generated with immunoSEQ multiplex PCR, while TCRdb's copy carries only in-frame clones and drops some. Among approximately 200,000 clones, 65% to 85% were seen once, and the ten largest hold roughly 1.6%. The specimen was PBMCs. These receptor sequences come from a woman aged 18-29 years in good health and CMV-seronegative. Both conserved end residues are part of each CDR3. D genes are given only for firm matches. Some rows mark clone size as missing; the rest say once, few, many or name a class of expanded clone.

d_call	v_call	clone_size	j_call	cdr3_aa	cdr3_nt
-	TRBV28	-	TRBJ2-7	CASSLSFPYEQYF	TGTGCCAGCAGTTTAAGCTTCCCTTACGAGCAGTACTTC
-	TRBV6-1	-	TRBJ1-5	CASSGGTDSNQPQHF	TGTGCCAGCAGTGGAGGCACCGATAGCAATCAGCCCCAGCATTTT
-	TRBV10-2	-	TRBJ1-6	CASSEGGALVGNSPLHF	TGCGCCAGCAGTGAAGGAGGGGCCCTGGTGGGGAATTCACCCCTCCACTTT
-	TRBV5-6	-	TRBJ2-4	CASSLVGPTGDIQYF	TGTGCCAGCAGCTTGGTAGGACCTACGGGGGACATTCAGTACTTC
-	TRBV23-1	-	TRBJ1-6	CASNGQLDYNSPLHF	TGCGCCAGCAACGGACAGTTAGACTATAATTCACCCCTCCACTTT
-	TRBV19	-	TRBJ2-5	CASSPTGEEETQYF	TGTGCCAGTAGTCCTACAGGGGAGGAAGAGACCCAGTACTTC
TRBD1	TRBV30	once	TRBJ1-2	CAWSVRGTGLYGYTF	TGTGCCTGGAGTGTACGAGGGACAGGGCTCTATGGCTACACCTTC
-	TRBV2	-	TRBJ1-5	CAEGGWGQPQHF	TGTGCCGAGGGAGGGTGGGGTCAGCCCCAGCATTTT
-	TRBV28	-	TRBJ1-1	CASSRAGLTEAFF	TGTGCCAGCAGTCGTGCAGGGCTCACTGAAGCTTTCTTT
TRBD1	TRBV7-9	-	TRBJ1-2	CASSSHLQGDSLYGYTF	TGTGCCAGCAGCTCACACCTACAGGGGGACTCCCTCTATGGCTACACCTTC
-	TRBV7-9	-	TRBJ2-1	CASSLGTIEQFF	TGTGCCAGCAGCTTGGGGACAATCGAGCAGTTCTTC
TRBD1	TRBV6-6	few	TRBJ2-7	CAGQGAGPRVYEQYF	TGTGCCGGTCAGGGGGCAGGGCCTAGGGTCTACGAGCAGTACTTC
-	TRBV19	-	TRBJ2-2	CASSREGTRTGELFF	TGTGCCAGTAGTAGAGAAGGGACTCGCACCGGGGAGCTGTTTTTT
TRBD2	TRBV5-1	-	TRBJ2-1	CASSTVAGGNEQFF	TGCGCCAGCAGCACGGTAGCGGGAGGGAATGAGCAGTTCTTC
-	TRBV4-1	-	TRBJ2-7	CASSQAMGQPYEQYF	TGCGCCAGCAGCCAAGCGATGGGGCAGCCCTACGAGCAGTACTTC
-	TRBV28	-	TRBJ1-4	CASSDTGNLGGNEKLFF	TGTGCCAGCAGTGACACCGGGAACCTAGGGGGTAATGAAAAACTGTTTTTT
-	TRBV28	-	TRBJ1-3	CASSSTGRGNTIYF	TGTGCCAGCAGTTCCACAGGGAGAGGAAACACCATATATTTT
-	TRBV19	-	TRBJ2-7	CASSIRDSAYEQYF	TGTGCCAGTAGTATCCGGGACTCAGCCTACGAGCAGTACTTC
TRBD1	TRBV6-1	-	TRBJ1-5	CASSEHYLTGGSQPQHF	TGTGCCAGCAGTGAACACTACTTGACAGGGGGCAGTCAGCCCCAGCATTTT
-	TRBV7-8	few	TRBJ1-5	CASSLVLRTAGIQPQHF	TGTGCCAGCAGCTTAGTCCTCAGGACAGCAGGCATTCAGCCCCAGCATTTT
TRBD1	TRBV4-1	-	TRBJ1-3	CASSQTTGAGNTIYF	TGCGCCAGCAGCCAAACGACAGGGGCTGGAAACACCATATATTTT
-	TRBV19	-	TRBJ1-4	CATRTGTGNEKLFF	TGTGCCACCCGAACAGGGACGGGTAATGAAAAACTGTTTTTT
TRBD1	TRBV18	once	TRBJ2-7	CASSSLPGQGPYEQYF	TGTGCCAGCTCGTCTTTGCCGGGACAGGGACCCTACGAGCAGTACTTC
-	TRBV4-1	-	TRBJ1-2	CASSQDGSGGYGYTF	TGCGCCAGCAGCCAAGATGGGAGTGGAGGCTATGGCTACACCTTC
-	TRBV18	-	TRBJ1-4	CASSLLQGGIEEKLFF	TGTGCCAGCTCACTACTACAGGGAGGGATCGAAGAAAAACTGTTTTTT
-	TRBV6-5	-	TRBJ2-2	CASRSGRNTGELFF	TGTGCCAGCAGGTCCGGGAGAAACACCGGGGAGCTGTTTTTT
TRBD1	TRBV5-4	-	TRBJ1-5	CASSQDRGRQPQHF	TGTGCCAGCAGTCAGGACAGGGGGCGACAGCCCCAGCATTTT
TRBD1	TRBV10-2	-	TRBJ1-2	CASTEQGVYGYTF	TGCGCCAGCACCGAACAGGGGGTCTATGGCTACACCTTC
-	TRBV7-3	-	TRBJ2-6	CASSLNGGANVLTF	TGTGCCAGCAGCTTAAACGGTGGGGCCAACGTCCTGACTTTC
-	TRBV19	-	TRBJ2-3	CASSYGSSTDTQYF	TGTGCCAGTAGTTACGGGAGTAGCACAGATACGCAGTATTTT
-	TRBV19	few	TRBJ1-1	CASSIRERGTEAFF	TGTGCCAGTAGTATACGTGAGCGGGGGACTGAAGCTTTCTTT
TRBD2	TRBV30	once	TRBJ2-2	CAWSEGLAGGGELFF	TGTGCCTGGAGTGAAGGACTAGCGGGAGGCGGGGAGCTGTTTTTT
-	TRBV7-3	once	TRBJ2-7	CASSLGPGVYEQYF	TGTGCCAGCAGCTTAGGACCAGGGGTTTACGAGCAGTACTTC
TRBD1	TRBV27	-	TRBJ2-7	CASSFGTGGAGQYF	TGTGCCAGCAGTTTTGGGACAGGGGGCGCGGGGCAGTACTTC
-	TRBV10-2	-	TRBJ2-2	CASSESRQNTGELFF	TGCGCCAGCAGTGAGTCCAGGCAAAACACCGGGGAGCTGTTTTTT
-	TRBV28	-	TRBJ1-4	CASSLISWGPLATNEKLFF	TGTGCCAGCAGTTTAATTTCTTGGGGCCCCCTAGCAACTAATGAAAAACTGTTTTTT
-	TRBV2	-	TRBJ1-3	CATSGAGNTIYF	TGTGCCACATCAGGGGCGGGAAACACCATATATTTT